The present entry profiles one T cell receptor (beta chain) with its context. Germline V gene data show CDR1 as LNHDA and CDR2 as SQIVND (reference sequence). This CDR3 spans 15 amino acids. The junction had 5 bases not matched to a gene; V was cut back by 5 bases and J by 1 base. The sample originates from a study of blood T cell repertoires in COVID-19. On the study more broadly: Acute and convalescent COVID-19 samples came from the United States, Italy and Spain. T cells, B-cell-depleted T cells, or PBMCs provided the cDNA or gDNA that served as material.

As originally analysed: Reference gene primer amplification in the assay estimated nucleated cell counts. Data came from immunoSEQ multiplex PCR; TCRdb stores just in-frame clones and leaves some out. That table supplies the V and J calls and clone size; D and trimming were determined from the DNA. The repertoire includes roughly 670,000 clones, more than 80% of them detected once, and approximately 0.25% sits in the top ten. The sequence was collected from a woman aged 18-30 years with acute or convalescent COVID-19. This chain uses TRBV19 with TRBJ1-1; 9 bases are a match to TRBD1. Sequenced sample: peripheral blood. The CDR3 bases are TGTGCCAGTAGTCTTGCGACAGGGGGGAACACTGAAGCTTTCTTT. Its translation is CASSLATGGNTEAFF.